This is a list of T cell receptor beta chains from one sample in a study of blood T cell repertoires in COVID-19. Assay used: immunoSEQ multiplex PCR; TCRdb lists only in-frame clones, some missing. The sample includes fewer than 400,000 clones, approximately 88% of them seen just once. The specimen sequenced was PBMCs or T cells enriched from blood (not recorded which). The receptor source for this set is a man aged 25 to 45 who had recovered from COVID-19. The CDR3 runs from the conserved cysteine through the conserved F or W. A D gene is named only where the DNA matches it firmly. Only part of the rows carry a size: once, few, many, or a class if the clone is expanded.

D: TRBD1; J: TRBJ2-7; size: NA; V: TRBV19; DNA: TGTGCCAGTAGTCCCCCGGACAGGGGGAGCGACGAGCAGTACTTC; CDR3: CASSPPDRGSDEQYF
D: NA; J: TRBJ1-2; size: NA; V: TRBV6-6; DNA: TGTGCCAGCAGTTACTCGAGCCAGGGCTCTAACTATGGCTACACCTTC; CDR3: CASSYSSQGSNYGYTF
D: NA; J: TRBJ1-5; size: NA; V: TRBV2; DNA: TGTGCCAGCGGGGGGAGCAATCAGCCCCAGCATTTT; CDR3: CASGGSNQPQHF
D: TRBD1; J: TRBJ1-1; size: once; V: TRBV5-5; DNA: TGTGCCAGCAGCTTCCAGGGGGCGCGAAACACTGAAGCTTTCTTT; CDR3: CASSFQGARNTEAFF
D: NA; J: TRBJ1-2; size: NA; V: TRBV7-9; DNA: TGTGCCAGCAGCAGTTCGTGGCATTCCACCTTC; CDR3: CASSSSWHSTF
D: TRBD2; J: TRBJ2-4; size: NA; V: TRBV18; DNA: TGTGCCAGCTCACTCACTAGCGGGGGAAGACTAGCCAAAAACATTCAGTACTTC; CDR3: CASSLTSGGRLAKNIQYF
D: TRBD1; J: TRBJ1-2; size: NA; V: TRBV28; DNA: TGTGCCAGCACCCGCGGGGACAGAATCTATGGCTACACCTTC; CDR3: CASTRGDRIYGYTF
D: NA; J: TRBJ2-7; size: NA; V: TRBV3-1/TRBV3-2; DNA: TGTGCCAGCAGCCAAGATCGTGCGTACGAGCAGTACTTC; CDR3: CASSQDRAYEQYF
D: NA; J: TRBJ2-2; size: NA; V: TRBV28; DNA: TGTGCCAGCAGGCCGGGACAGAACACCGGGGAGCTGTTTTTT; CDR3: CASRPGQNTGELFF
D: NA; J: TRBJ1-5; size: once; V: TRBV30; DNA: TGTGCCTGGAGTGTAGGGGAGGAAGGCAATCAGCCCCAGCATTTT; CDR3: CAWSVGEEGNQPQHF
D: NA; J: TRBJ1-1; size: NA; V: TRBV5-1; DNA: TGCGCCAGCAGCTTGTCGGGGGGATACACTGAAGCTTTCTTT; CDR3: CASSLSGGYTEAFF
D: NA; J: TRBJ2-7; size: few; V: TRBV10-2; DNA: TGCGCCAGCAGTGACACCTACGAGCAGTACTTC; CDR3: CASSDTYEQYF
D: TRBD1; J: TRBJ2-3; size: NA; V: TRBV6-2/TRBV6-3; DNA: TGTGCCAGCAGCCAAGCAGACAGGGGTGGATTTGCCACAGATACGCAGTATTTT; CDR3: CASSQADRGGFATDTQYF
D: TRBD2; J: TRBJ2-1; size: NA; V: TRBV3-1/TRBV3-2; DNA: TGTGCCAGCAGCCCAGCCGGGACTAGCGGGGTCTCCTACAATGAGCAGTTCTTC; CDR3: CASSPAGTSGVSYNEQFF
D: TRBD1; J: TRBJ1-3; size: once; V: TRBV7-6; DNA: TGTGCCAGCAGCAAAGGGACAGTTGGAATCGGAAACACCATATATTTT; CDR3: CASSKGTVGIGNTIYF
D: TRBD1; J: TRBJ2-7; size: NA; V: TRBV11-3; DNA: TGTGCCAGCAGCTTAGGGGGGACAGGGGGTGTACACGAGCAGTACTTC; CDR3: CASSLGGTGGVHEQYF
D: TRBD1; J: TRBJ1-2; size: few; V: TRBV2; DNA: TGTGCCAGCAGCAGACAGGGGCCCGACTATGGCTACACCTTC; CDR3: CASSRQGPDYGYTF
D: NA; J: TRBJ1-6; size: NA; V: TRBV30; DNA: TGTGCCTGGAGTGTATTCGGGGGGGCGTATAATTCACCCCTCCACTTT; CDR3: CAWSVFGGAYNSPLHF
D: NA; J: TRBJ1-4; size: NA; V: TRBV5-1; DNA: TGCGCCAGCAGCTGGGGGACACAAGCTACTAATGAAAAACTGTTTTTT; CDR3: CASSWGTQATNEKLFF
D: NA; J: TRBJ1-1; size: NA; V: TRBV27; DNA: TGTGCCAGCCGAAAGACAGAGAACACTGAAGCTTTCTTT; CDR3: CASRKTENTEAFF
D: NA; J: TRBJ2-7; size: once; V: TRBV20-1; DNA: TGCAGTGCTAGTCCAGACAGCTACTACGAGCAGTACTTC; CDR3: CSASPDSYYEQYF
D: NA; J: TRBJ2-7; size: NA; V: TRBV7-9; DNA: TGTGCCAGCGGCCGGAGCGCCTACGAGCAGTACTTC; CDR3: CASGRSAYEQYF
D: NA; J: TRBJ1-2; size: once; V: TRBV5-4; DNA: TGTGCCAGCAGCTTGCCTAACACAGCTAACTATGGCTACACCTTC; CDR3: CASSLPNTANYGYTF
D: NA; J: TRBJ2-7; size: once; V: TRBV27; DNA: TGTGCCAGCAGTTTATTCACGGGCTACGAGCAGTACTTC; CDR3: CASSLFTGYEQYF
D: TRBD1; J: TRBJ2-3; size: NA; V: TRBV19; DNA: TGTGCCAGTAGCCAGGGACAGGATACGCAGTATTTT; CDR3: CASSQGQDTQYF
D: TRBD1; J: TRBJ2-4; size: NA; V: TRBV7-2; DNA: TGTGCCAGCAGCACGGACAGGGACCACTTAGCCAAAAACATTCAGTACTTC; CDR3: CASSTDRDHLAKNIQYF
D: NA; J: TRBJ1-2; size: NA; V: TRBV27; DNA: TGTGCCAGCAGTTTAACTGGAAGGGGGACACGCTATGGCTACACCTTC; CDR3: CASSLTGRGTRYGYTF
D: NA; J: TRBJ2-7; size: NA; V: TRBV9; DNA: TGTGCCAGCAGCGTAGGCCAGGGAGGCTACGAGCAGTACTTC; CDR3: CASSVGQGGYEQYF
D: TRBD2; J: TRBJ2-1; size: NA; V: TRBV3-1/TRBV3-2; DNA: TGTGCCAGCAGCCAAGTAACACTAGCGGGGTACAATGAGCAGTTCTTC; CDR3: CASSQVTLAGYNEQFF
D: NA; J: TRBJ2-5; size: NA; V: TRBV18; DNA: TGTGCCAGCTCCCCGAGGGAGGAGACCCAGTACTTC; CDR3: CASSPREETQYF
D: TRBD2; J: TRBJ2-3; size: NA; V: TRBV2; DNA: TGTGCCAGCACACTAGCGGGGACAGATACGCAGTATTTT; CDR3: CASTLAGTDTQYF
D: TRBD1; J: TRBJ2-7; size: NA; V: TRBV10-2; DNA: TGCGCCAGCCACATTCAGGGGGCCTACGAGCAGTACTTC; CDR3: CASHIQGAYEQYF
D: NA; J: TRBJ1-4; size: NA; V: TRBV5-1; DNA: TGCGCCAGCAGCTTGATCGGGCAGGGTTATGAAAAACTGTTTTTT; CDR3: CASSLIGQGYEKLFF
D: NA; J: TRBJ1-5; size: few; V: TRBV15; DNA: TGTGCCACCAGCAGAGAAGACCTTGGGGGGCAGCCCCAGCATTTT; CDR3: CATSREDLGGQPQHF
D: TRBD1; J: TRBJ2-7; size: NA; V: TRBV28; DNA: TGTGCCAGCAGGATACGACAGGGGGCCTACGAGCAGTACTTC; CDR3: CASRIRQGAYEQYF
D: TRBD1; J: TRBJ1-2; size: once; V: TRBV28; DNA: TGTGCCAGCAGGAGACAGGGGGCTTACTATGGCTACACCTTC; CDR3: CASRRQGAYYGYTF
D: NA; J: TRBJ2-2; size: NA; V: TRBV3-1/TRBV3-2; DNA: TGTGCCAGCAGCCAAGAAGGGGGGGATGGGGACACCGGGGAGCTGTTTTTT; CDR3: CASSQEGGDGDTGELFF
D: TRBD1; J: TRBJ2-7; size: NA; V: TRBV11-2; DNA: TGTGCCAGCAGCGAAAAAAGGACAGGGACCTACGAGCAGTACTTC; CDR3: CASSEKRTGTYEQYF
D: NA; J: TRBJ2-3; size: NA; V: TRBV5-1; DNA: TGCGCCAGCAGCTTTAGCGGCACAGATACGCAGTATTTT; CDR3: CASSFSGTDTQYF
D: NA; J: TRBJ1-5; size: NA; V: TRBV30; DNA: TGTGCCTGGAGTCAGGGGCCCAATCAGCCCCAGCATTTT; CDR3: CAWSQGPNQPQHF
D: NA; J: TRBJ2-2; size: NA; V: TRBV5-1; DNA: TGCGCCAGCAGCTTTGCGCAGGGCGGCGGGGAGCTGTTTTTT; CDR3: CASSFAQGGGELFF
D: TRBD1; J: TRBJ2-7; size: once; V: TRBV5-1; DNA: TGCGCCAGCAGCTTAGGACAGGACCGATACGAGCAGTACTTC; CDR3: CASSLGQDRYEQYF